These 3 T cell receptor beta chains were all obtained from the same sample, sequenced in a study of blood T cells in healthy people across ages. Primed by a sample-barcoded 5' primer and a J-beta primer mix, a second PCR proceeded for 7 to 11 cycles. TCRdb reprocessed the 5' RACE reads with MiXCR, giving one entry per CDR3 protein. This sample yields approximately 800,000 distinct CDR3 sequences, of which approximately 24% are seen a single time; 3% belongs to the top ten. The data also belong to a second study, concerning T cells of mothers and their children.

The specimen sequenced was blood. The source of these receptors is a boy aged 10-17 years in good health.

The genes are TRBV14 and TRBJ2-5; D gene uncertain. Deletions cut 3 bases from V and 5 bases from J, with 13 bases between. Germline CDR1 is SGHDN and CDR2 is FVKESK. The CDR3 has 14 residues. Here the CDR3 reads CASSHGRGRETQYF. The CDR3 DNA reads as TGTGCCAGCAGCCACGGGCGAGGACGGGAGACCCAGTACTTC.

There are a few counts of this clonotype. One end of the junction does not line up with germline, which may come from a read error. V gene TRBV25-1 combines with J gene TRBJ2-6; possible D gene TRBD1, 5 bases. Germline loops: CDR1 MGHDK, CDR2 SYGVNS. This CDR3 has 15 residues. The CDR3, as DNA: TGTGCCAGCAGTGATCAGTACTCTGGGGCCAGCGTCCTGACTTTC. This sequence encodes CASSDQYSGASVLTF.

This chain joins TRBV7-2 and TRBJ2-5; 8 bases are a match to TRBD1. In germline, CDR1 is SGHTA, CDR2 FQGNSA. With V trimmed by 5 bases and J by 4 bases, 9 bases remained unmatched. The CDR3 contains 15 residues. CDR3 DNA sequence: TGTGCCAGCAGCCCGACCAGACAGGGGAGAGAGACCCAGTACTTC. This translates into CASSPTRQGRETQYF.